This T cell receptor (beta chain) was captured by sequencing in a study of blood T cell repertoires in COVID-19. The CDR3 length is 15 residues. V was pared by 2 bases and J by 3 bases, with 17 bases between. From germline, CDR1 is GTSNPN and CDR2 SVGIG (reference sequence). Profiled with immunoSEQ multiplex PCR; TCRdb holds only in-frame clones, not every one. The repertoire has under 250,000 clones, 70% to 90% of them found once; the top ten carry around 1.8%. This clonotype originated in a man aged 35 to 55 who had recovered from COVID-19. The sequenced sample consisted of PBMCs or T cells enriched from blood (not recorded which). The chain is built from TRBV30 and TRBJ2-7; D is unclear. CDR3 nucleotide sequence: TGTGCCTGGAGTCGACATCTGGTCCCTAACTACGAGCAGTACTTC. Its protein is CAWSRHLVPNYEQYF.